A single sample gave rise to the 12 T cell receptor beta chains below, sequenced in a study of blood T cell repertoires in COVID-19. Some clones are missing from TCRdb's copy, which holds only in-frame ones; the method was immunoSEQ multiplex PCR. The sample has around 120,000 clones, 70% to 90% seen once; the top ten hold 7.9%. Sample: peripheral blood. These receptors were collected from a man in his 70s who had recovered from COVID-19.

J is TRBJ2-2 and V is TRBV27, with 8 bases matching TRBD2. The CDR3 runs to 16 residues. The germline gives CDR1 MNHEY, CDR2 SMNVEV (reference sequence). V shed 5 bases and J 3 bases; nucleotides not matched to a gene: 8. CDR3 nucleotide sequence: TGTGCCAGCAGTACCCGGGGGGGCTTCGACACCGGGGAGCTGTTTTTT. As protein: CASSTRGGFDTGELFF.

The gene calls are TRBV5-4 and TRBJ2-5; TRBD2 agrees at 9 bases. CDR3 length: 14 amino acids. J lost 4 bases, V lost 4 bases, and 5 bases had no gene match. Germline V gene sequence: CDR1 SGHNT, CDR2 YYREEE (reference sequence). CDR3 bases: TGTGCCAGCAGCCGGGGACTAGCAGGAGAGACCCAGTACTTC. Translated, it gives CASSRGLAGETQYF.

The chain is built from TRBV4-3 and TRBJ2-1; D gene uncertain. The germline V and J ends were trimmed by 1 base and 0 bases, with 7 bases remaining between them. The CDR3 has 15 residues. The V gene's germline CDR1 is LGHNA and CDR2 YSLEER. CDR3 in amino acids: CASSQVGDSYNEQFF. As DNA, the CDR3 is TGCGCCAGCAGCCAAGTAGGAGACTCCTACAATGAGCAGTTCTTC.

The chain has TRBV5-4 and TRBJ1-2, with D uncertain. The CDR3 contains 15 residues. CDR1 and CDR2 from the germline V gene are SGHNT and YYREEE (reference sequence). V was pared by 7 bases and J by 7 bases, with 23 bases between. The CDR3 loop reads CASQPGPSDYSGYTF. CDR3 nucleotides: TGTGCCAGCCAACCCGGACCTTCTGACTATAGTGGCTACACCTTC. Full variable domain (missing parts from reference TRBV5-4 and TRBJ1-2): ETGVTQSPTHLIKTRGQQVTLRCSSQSGHNTVSWYQQALGQGPQFIFQYYREEENGRGNFPPRFSGLQFPNYSSELNVNALELDDSALYLCASQPGPSDYSGYTFGSGTRLTVV.

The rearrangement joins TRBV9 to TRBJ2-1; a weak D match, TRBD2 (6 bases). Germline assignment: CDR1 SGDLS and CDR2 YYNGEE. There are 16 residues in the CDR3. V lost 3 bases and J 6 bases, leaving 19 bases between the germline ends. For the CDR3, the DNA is TGTGCCAGCAGCGGTTCAGGGCCTAGCGAACCCAATGAGCAGTTCTTC. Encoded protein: CASSGSGPSEPNEQFF.

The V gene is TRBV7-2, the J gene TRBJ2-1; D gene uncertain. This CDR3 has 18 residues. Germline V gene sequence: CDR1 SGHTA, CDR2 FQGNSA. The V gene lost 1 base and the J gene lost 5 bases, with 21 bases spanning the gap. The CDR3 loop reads CASSLELTTPLGNNEQFF. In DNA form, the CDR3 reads TGTGCCAGCAGCTTAGAATTAACGACTCCCTTAGGAAACAATGAGCAGTTCTTC.

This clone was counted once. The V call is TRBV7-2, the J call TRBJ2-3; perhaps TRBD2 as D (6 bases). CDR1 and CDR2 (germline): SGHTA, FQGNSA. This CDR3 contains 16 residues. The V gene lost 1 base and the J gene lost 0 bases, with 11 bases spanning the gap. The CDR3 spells CASSLDSSASTDTQYF. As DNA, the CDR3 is TGTGCCAGCAGCTTAGATTCTAGCGCTAGCACAGATACGCAGTATTTT.

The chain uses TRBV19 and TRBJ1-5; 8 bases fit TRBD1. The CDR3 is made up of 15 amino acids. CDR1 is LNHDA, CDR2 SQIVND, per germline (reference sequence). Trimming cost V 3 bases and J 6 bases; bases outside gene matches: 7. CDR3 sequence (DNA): TGTGCCAGTAGTATCCTAGGACAGGGCGGTCAGCCCCAGCATTTT. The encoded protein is CASSILGQGGQPQHF.

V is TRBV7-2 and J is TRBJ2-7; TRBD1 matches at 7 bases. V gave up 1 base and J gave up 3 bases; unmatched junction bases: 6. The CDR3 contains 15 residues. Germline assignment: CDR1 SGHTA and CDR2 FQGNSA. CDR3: CASSLVGGAFYEQYF. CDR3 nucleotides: TGTGCCAGCAGCTTAGTAGGGGGCGCGTTCTACGAGCAGTACTTC.

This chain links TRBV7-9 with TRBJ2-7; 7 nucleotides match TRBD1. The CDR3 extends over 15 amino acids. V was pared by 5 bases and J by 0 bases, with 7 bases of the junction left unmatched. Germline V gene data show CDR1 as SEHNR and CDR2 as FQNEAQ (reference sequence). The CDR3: CASSPIQGFSYEQYF. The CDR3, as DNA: TGTGCCAGCAGCCCTATACAGGGGTTCTCCTACGAGCAGTACTTC.

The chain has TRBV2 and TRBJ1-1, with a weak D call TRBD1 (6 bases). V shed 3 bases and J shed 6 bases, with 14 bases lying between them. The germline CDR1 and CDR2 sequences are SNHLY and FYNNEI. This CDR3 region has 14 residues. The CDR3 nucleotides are TGTGCCAGCAGTGAGATAGCACAGGGCCCTGAAGCTTTCTTT. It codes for CASSEIAQGPEAFF.

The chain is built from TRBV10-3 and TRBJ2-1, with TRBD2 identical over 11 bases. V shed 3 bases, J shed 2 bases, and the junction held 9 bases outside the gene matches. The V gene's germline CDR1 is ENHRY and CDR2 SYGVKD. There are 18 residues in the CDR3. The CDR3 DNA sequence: TGTGCCATCAGTGAAAGGGGTGGGGGACTAGCGGCCTACAATGAGCAGTTCTTC. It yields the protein CAISERGGGLAAYNEQFF.